This TCR beta chain was identified in a study of blood T cell repertoires in COVID-19 (dated by TCRdb to 2018 to 2020). Regarding the study in general: Samples covering the acute and convalescent phases of COVID-19 were provided by collaborators in the United States, Italy and Spain. The material from the prospective study consisted of cDNA or gDNA derived from T cells, B-cell-depleted T cells, or PBMCs. Deeply sampled blood TCRbeta repertoires from subjects exposed to, actively infected with, or recovered from COVID-19 were included in the dataset. The repertoires were made available in a free public database intended to serve as a resource for research on the immune response to SARS-CoV-2. Samples came from the ongoing ImmuneRACE study (first 160 participants) plus 1,254 subjects from 6 global collaborators. Nearly every sample came with metadata listing a de-identified subject ID, COVID-19 status, age in years and sex. Where available, HLA class I and class II types were taken from metadata supplied by the sample provider and were not determined by assay-based typing.

About this clone: Its specific antigen is unknown. The record has no base qualities; no much larger clone is one base away.

Here is what the overall study found, with its caveats: The quantity of clinical and demographic metadata differed by source and by participant and was supplied without curation.

The immunoSEQ Assay, a bias-controlled multiplex PCR, was used to amplify TCRbeta CDR3 regions from genomic DNA. The paper's processing steps were these. Nucleated cell counts per sample were estimated from amplification of reference gene primers within the assay. To quantify the absolute abundance of each unique TCRbeta CDR3 rearrangement, sequence reads were collapsed and filtered. For each sample, productive Simpson clonality was calculated by taking the square root of Simpson's diversity index across productive rearrangements. The immuneACCESS repertoire file appears here via TCRdb, limited to in-frame rearrangements. These files lack a portion of the clones; in checked studies, under half of the deficit traces to unresolved V genes, and the cause of the others is not known. V and J calls plus clone size are reproduced from that table; the DNA served to infer D and trimming. This sample gives approximately 190,000 clones in total; around 83% of them show up just once. The ten largest clones take up approximately 6.5% of the sample.

Collaborating institutions collected whole blood in K2EDTA tubes following their own protocols. For TCRbeta analysis, collaborators shipped samples in one of three forms: frozen whole blood, isolated PBMCs, or DNA extracted from either of those sample types. This TCR was recovered from a woman between 40 and 55 years old with acute or convalescent COVID-19. Sample: peripheral blood.

The nucleotide sequence reads TGTGCCAGCGGCGAACTCTACAGTAGGGGTTCACCCCTCCACTTT. The translation is CASGELYSRGSPLHF. The rearrangement joined TRBV27 to TRBJ1-6; the D gene is perhaps TRBD1, on 5 matching bases. The germline V gene (reference sequence) supplies CDR1 MNHEY and CDR2 SMNVEV. Measured from the cysteine to the phenylalanine, the CDR3 is 15 residues long. The entry retains the CDR3 DNA only, 45 bases that are in frame from base 1. The trim is 8 bases for V and 9 bases for J, with a gap of 20 bases between the germline ends.